This T cell receptor beta chain is from a study of blood T cell repertoires in COVID-19 (dated by TCRdb to 2020 to 2022). With regard to the full study: The collaborator samples originated in the United States, Italy and Spain and spanned the acute and convalescent phases of COVID-19. The prospective study material was composed of cDNA or gDNA derived from T cells, B-cell-depleted T cells, or PBMCs. Deeply sampled blood TCRbeta repertoires from subjects exposed to, actively infected with, or recovered from COVID-19 were included in the dataset. A freely available public database, intended as a resource for researchers studying the immune response to SARS-CoV-2, is where the repertoires were released. The samples were drawn from the first 160 participants of the ongoing ImmuneRACE study and from about 1,200 subjects provided by 6 global collaborators. A de-identified subject ID, COVID-19 status, age in years and sex were almost always included in the sample metadata. Where available, HLA class I and class II types were taken from metadata supplied by the sample provider and were not determined by assay-based typing.

The immunoSEQ Assay, a bias-controlled multiplex PCR, was used to amplify TCRbeta CDR3 regions from genomic DNA. The paper's processing steps were these. Within the assay, amplification of reference gene primers was used to estimate how many nucleated cells each sample contained. To quantify the absolute abundance of each unique TCRbeta CDR3 rearrangement, sequence reads were collapsed and filtered. For each sample, productive Simpson clonality was calculated as the square root of Simpson's diversity index over productive rearrangements. Here the immuneACCESS table is served through TCRdb, limited to in-frame sequences with V and J called. Missing clones are a known gap in these copies; in checked studies unresolved V genes cover under half, and the rest lacks a known reason. V and J calls and clone size follow that table, whereas D and trimming were derived from the DNA. In this sample the table shows 310,000 or so clones, 85% to 90% of which occur a single time. The top ten clonotypes cover 3.5% to 4% of the sample.

Overall study results and their limits: How much clinical and demographic metadata was included differed by source and by participant, and the metadata was provided uncurated.

Each collaborating institution followed its own protocols to collect whole blood in K2EDTA tubes. For TCRbeta analysis, collaborators shipped samples in one of three forms: frozen whole blood, isolated PBMCs, or DNA extracted from either of those sample types. Taken from cysteine to phenylalanine, the CDR3 has 17 residues. The entry retains the CDR3 DNA only, 51 bases that are in frame from base 1. The trim is 0 bases for V and 2 bases for J, with a gap of 14 bases between the germline ends. The germline V gene (reference sequence) supplies CDR1 SGHNT and CDR2 YYREEE. Turning to this clone: No antigen is known for it. No base quality values were provided; no much bigger clone lies one nucleotide off.

The rearranged chain carries TRBV5-4 and TRBJ2-2; a confident D gene designation cannot be given. The sequence came from a woman aged 45-65 years with active or convalescent COVID-19. Input material: peripheral blood. The CDR3 loop reads CASSLVTRPYNTGELFF. The DNA reads as follows: TGTGCCAGCAGCTTGGTTACTCGTCCCTACAACACCGGGGAGCTGTTTTTT.